The T cell receptor (beta chain) under discussion was sequenced for a study of OX40 agonist ivuxolimab in advanced cancers. Study information: Around 40% of patients had received prior checkpoint inhibitor therapy.

Measured with immunoSEQ multiplex PCR; TCRdb has only the in-frame clones, and not every one. The sample lists about 69,000 clones, approximately 81% occurring once. The CDR3 covers 12 residues. The germline CDR1 and CDR2 sequences are SNHLY and FYNNEI. Trimming pared 4 bases from V and 5 bases from J, leaving 8 bases between. Study-wide findings and caveats: In general, CD8+ T cells held more expanded clones than CD4+ did, on average.

Note on this clone: Its cognate antigen is unknown.

This chain uses TRBV2 with TRBJ2-5, with no clear D. This clonotype originated in an adult with an advanced solid tumor such as melanoma, head and neck, liver or kidney cancer. Material: CD4+ or CD8+ T cells sorted from blood, obtained in a trial of the OX40 agonist ivuxolimab. The CDR3 region has the DNA TGTGCCAGCAGTGTGGAAGGGGAGACCCAGTACTTC. Residues: CASSVEGETQYF.